The text below deals with one T cell receptor beta chain. Antigen specificity is unknown. The primer mix had 60 Vbeta and 13 Jbeta primers. TCRdb keeps only in-frame clones here, not all; method: immunoSEQ multiplex PCR. This table lists some 72,000 clones. This CDR3 contains 15 residues. Unmatched junction bases numbered 13, after V lost 4 bases and J lost 7 bases. Germline CDR1 reads SEHNR; CDR2 reads FQNEAQ (reference sequence). The entry originates in a study of cytomegalovirus exposure and HLA in healthy donors. Study at large: Early released data comprised 80 million to 100 million unique TCRs from HLA-typed donors. Study results and caveats: A later analysis showed that HLA-associated TCR beta chains had undergone more clonal expansion than equally common others. Analyzed later, association rates of TCRs varied across HLA loci, with DRB1 most and HLA-C fewest.

The rearrangement links TRBV7-9 to TRBJ2-7; 7 bases align to TRBD1. The sequenced material came from PBMCs. This clonotype was sampled from a boy aged 5-17 years in good health and CMV-seronegative. The CDR3 loop is CASSSGQAAGREQYF. DNA for the CDR3: TGTGCCAGCAGCTCCGGACAGGCGGCCGGGCGGGAGCAGTACTTC.